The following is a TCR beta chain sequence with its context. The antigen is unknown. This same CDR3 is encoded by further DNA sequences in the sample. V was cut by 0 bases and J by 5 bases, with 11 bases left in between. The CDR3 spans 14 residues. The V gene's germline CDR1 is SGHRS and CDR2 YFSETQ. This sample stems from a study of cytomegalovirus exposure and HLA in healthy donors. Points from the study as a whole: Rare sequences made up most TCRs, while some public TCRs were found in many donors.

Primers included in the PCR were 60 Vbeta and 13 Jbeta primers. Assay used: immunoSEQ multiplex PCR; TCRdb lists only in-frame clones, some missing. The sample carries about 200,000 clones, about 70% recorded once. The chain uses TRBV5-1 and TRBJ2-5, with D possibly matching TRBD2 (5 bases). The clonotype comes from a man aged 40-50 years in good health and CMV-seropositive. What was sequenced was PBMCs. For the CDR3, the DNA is TGCGCCAGCAGCTTGGGGCCGGGCGGGGAGACCCAGTACTTC. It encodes CASSLGPGGETQYF.